A selection of T cell receptor beta chains follows, all from one sample in a study of CD8 T cells in ankylosing spondylitis. TCRdb re-derived calls from the 5' RACE reads in MiXCR, one entry per CDR3 protein. The sample lists some 800,000 distinct CDR3 sequences; about 12% were seen once. The sample taken for sequencing was blood, either unsorted or a sorted T cell fraction (not recorded which). All receptors derive from a male donor with ankylosing spondylitis. CDR3s include the opening cysteine and the closing phenylalanine or tryptophan. A D gene is named only where the DNA matches it firmly. Not all rows give a size; the values are once, few, many and, for expanded clones, a class.

v_call	j_call	d_call	clone_size	cdr3_aa	cdr3_nt
TRBV20-1	TRBJ2-7	TRBD1	-	CSARPTAGQGFYEQYF	TGCAGTGCTAGACCCACCGCGGGACAGGGGTTCTACGAGCAGTACTTC
TRBV20-1	TRBJ2-7	-	many	CSARDVGSYSYEQYF	TGCAGTGCTAGAGATGTTGGGAGTTACTCCTACGAGCAGTACTTC
TRBV12-3/TRBV12-4	TRBJ2-1	TRBD2	-	CASRGLAGANEQFF	TGTGCCAGCAGGGGACTAGCGGGAGCCAACGAGCAGTTCTTC
TRBV28	TRBJ2-2	TRBD2	-	CASKPGLAGLRTGELFF	TGTGCCAGCAAGCCGGGACTAGCGGGATTAAGGACCGGGGAGCTGTTTTTT
TRBV4-2	TRBJ1-2	-	few	CASSQDLRPGYGYTF	TGTGCCAGCAGCCAAGATCTGCGACCGGGGTATGGCTACACCTTC
TRBV4-3	TRBJ2-3	-	many	CASSQDSGILDTQYF	TGCGCCAGCAGCCAAGATTCCGGGATCTTAGATACGCAGTATTTT
TRBV12-3/TRBV12-4	TRBJ2-1	-	-	CASTPSPYNEQFF	TGTGCCAGCACCCCCTCGCCATACAATGAGCAGTTCTTC
TRBV5-1	TRBJ2-3	TRBD2	many	CASSSSSGGGPSTDTQYF	TGCGCCAGCAGCTCATCGTCGGGCGGGGGGCCAAGCACAGATACGCAGTATTTT
TRBV6-5	TRBJ1-2	-	-	CASSYGTGIVVYGYTF	TGTGCCAGCAGTTACGGTACAGGGATCGTAGTCTATGGCTACACCTTC
TRBV12-3/TRBV12-4	TRBJ2-4	-	many	CASSPGSENIQYF	TGTGCCAGCAGTCCAGGGTCCGAAAACATTCAGTACTTC
TRBV9	TRBJ2-3	-	-	CASSVDPRLLDTQYF	TGTGCCAGCAGCGTAGATCCCCGGCTGTTGGATACGCAGTATTTT
TRBV12-3/TRBV12-4	TRBJ1-2	-	many	CASSGPRGIRGYTF	TGTGCCAGCAGCGGCCCCAGGGGCATACGTGGCTACACCTTC
TRBV4-2	TRBJ2-5	TRBD1	-	CASSGGDRGRGETQYF	TGTGCCAGCAGCGGTGGGGACAGGGGGCGCGGGGAGACCCAGTACTTC
TRBV9	TRBJ2-5	TRBD1	-	CASSPLGQYQETQYF	TGTGCCAGCAGCCCCCTGGGACAGTACCAAGAGACCCAGTACTTC